These 17 T cell receptor beta chains originate from one sample sequenced in a study of T-cell reconstitution after alpha-beta-depleted transplantation in children. Unique molecular identifiers were used to barcode this TCRbeta library. TCRdb independently ran MiXCR on the PCR reads; one entry per CDR3 protein. This repertoire shows about 900,000 distinct CDR3 sequences, about 29% found once; its top ten account for roughly 30%. Here the sequenced sample was PBMCs, mostly from graft donor cells, taken 360 days after TCRalphabeta/CD19-depleted stem cell transplant. The source is a boy younger than two who had a stem cell transplant for SCID, so the T cells may come from the graft donor.

The V call is TRBV2, the J call TRBJ2-5; D unresolved. Germline V lookup: CDR1 SNHLY, CDR2 FYNNEI. This CDR3 spans 12 amino acids. V was pared by 7 bases and J by 1 base, with 7 bases between. The CDR3 protein is CASNPGQETQYF. As DNA, the CDR3 is TGTGCCAGCAATCCAGGCCAAGAGACCCAGTACTTC.

The chain is built from TRBV14 and TRBJ2-7, with 8 bases matching TRBD1. Germline V gives CDR1 SGHDN, CDR2 FVKESK. The CDR3 is 16 residues long. V trimming: 2 bases; J trimming: 3 bases; junction bases outside the gene matches: 9. DNA of the CDR3: TGTGCCAGCAGCCAATACCTAGGACAGGGTCTCTACGAGCAGTACTTC. Translated, it gives CASSQYLGQGLYEQYF.

The chain carries TRBV18 and TRBJ1-4; 8 bases are shared with TRBD1. Germline lookup yields CDR1 KGHSH and CDR2 LQKENI. Trimming removed 6 bases from V and 8 bases from J; junction bases left unmatched: 14. The CDR3 has 16 residues. The CDR3 DNA follows: TGTGCCAGCTCCGCCCGGTCAGGACAGGGCTTGGAAAAACTGTTTTTT. Amino acid sequence: CASSARSGQGLEKLFF.

This clonotype has more than one count but fewer than ten. The CDR3 DNA sequence: TGCAGTGCTAGTCTCCGGGACCTCCGGCCCACAGATACGCAGTATTTT. This translates into CSASLRDLRPTDTQYF. V usage is TRBV20-1 and J usage is TRBJ2-3; D may correspond to TRBD1 or TRBD2 (5 bases each). With 3 bases removed from V and 2 bases from J, the gap between germline ends came to 18 bases. Germline CDR1 is DFQATT and CDR2 is SNEGSKA (reference sequence). The CDR3 is 16 amino acids.

A few counts support this clonotype. The chain links TRBV28 to TRBJ1-1; D is uncertain. The V gene's germline CDR1 is MDHEN and CDR2 SYDVKM. Trimming shortened V by 4 bases and J by 6 bases, and 9 bases separated the two germline ends. The CDR3 loop spans 12 amino acids. The CDR3 bases are TGTGCCAGCAGTTACGACAAGGCTGAAGCTTTCTTT. This gives the protein CASSYDKAEAFF.

The table lists this clonotype with a few counts. The rearrangement links TRBV9 to TRBJ1-2, with D possibly matching TRBD1 (5 bases). V lost 0 bases and J 4 bases, leaving 16 bases between the germline ends. The CDR3 has 16 amino acids. Germline V gene data show CDR1 as SGDLS and CDR2 as YYNGEE. Here the CDR3 reads CASSVGGDGPLYGYTF. The CDR3 DNA follows: TGTGCCAGCAGCGTAGGAGGGGATGGCCCCCTCTATGGCTACACCTTC.

The J gene is TRBJ1-5, the V gene TRBV11-2; D is ambiguous. Looked up from germline, CDR1 is SGHAT and CDR2 is FQNNGV. The CDR3 is 13 residues long. V lost 3 bases and J lost 9, with 12 bases in between. The CDR3 region has the DNA TGTGCCAGCAGCTTCAACGGGCGGCGGCCCCAGCATTTT. This sequence encodes CASSFNGRRPQHF.

The chain joins TRBV12-3 or TRBV12-4 to TRBJ2-5; D might be TRBD2 (5 bases). V gave up 1 base and J gave up 5 bases, with 11 bases separating them. The CDR3 extends over 14 amino acids. The CDR3 DNA is TGTGCCAGCAGTTTAGGGCGGGCGTGGGAGACCCAGTACTTC. Its translation: CASSLGRAWETQYF.

This clonotype occurred many times. The V call is TRBV7-9, the J call TRBJ2-6, with a weak D call TRBD2 (5 bases). Germline loops: CDR1 SEHNR, CDR2 FQNEAQ (reference sequence). The CDR3 loop spans 14 amino acids. V was pared by 6 bases and J by 0 bases, with 6 bases between. In nucleotides, the CDR3 is TGTGCCAGCAGGAGGGACTCTGGGGCCAACGTCCTGACTTTC. Translated, it gives CASRRDSGANVLTF.

This clonotype was seen a few times. The chain combines TRBV6-5 with TRBJ2-7; tentatively, D is TRBD1 (5 bases). V lost 8 bases and J lost 3, with 11 bases in between. This CDR3 has 12 amino acids. Per germline, CDR1 MNHEY and CDR2 SVGAGI. This CDR3 is CASYDSIYEQYF. The CDR3 coding sequence is TGTGCCAGCTACGACAGTATCTACGAGCAGTACTTC.

The chain has TRBV20-1 and TRBJ2-7, with TRBD2 matching 10 bases. Germline assignment: CDR1 DFQATT and CDR2 SNEGSKA (reference sequence). The junction had 5 bases not matched to a gene; V was cut back by 1 base and J by 2 bases. CDR3 size: 15 residues. CDR3: CSARGASGGTYEQYF. The CDR3 nucleotides are TGCAGTGCTAGAGGGGCTAGCGGGGGCACCTACGAGCAGTACTTC.

CDR3 sequence reads: CASRSADRGNQPQHF. The CDR3 DNA reads TGTGCCAGCAGATCCGCCGACAGGGGCAATCAGCCCCAGCATTTT. V gene TRBV6-1 combines with J gene TRBJ1-5, with 7 bases lining up with TRBD1. With V trimmed by 6 bases and J by 2 bases, 7 bases remained unmatched. The CDR3 is made up of 15 amino acids. CDR1 is MNHNS, CDR2 SASEGT, per germline.

The chain links TRBV5-5 to TRBJ2-3; D is undetermined. V lost 4 bases to trimming and J lost 2 bases, with 11 bases between them. The CDR3 covers 14 residues. Germline values: CDR1 SGHKS, CDR2 YYEKEE (reference sequence). The CDR3 DNA reads as TGTGCCAGCAGCACCGGGCCTCACACAGATACGCAGTATTTT. Its translation is CASSTGPHTDTQYF.

The chain joins TRBV7-2 to TRBJ2-7; D not certain. In germline, CDR1 is SGHTA, CDR2 FQGNSA. Between the trimmed V and J ends, which lost 4 bases and 5 bases, there was a span of 15 bases. The CDR3 consists of 14 residues. CDR3 sequence (DNA): TGTGCCAGCAGCTCCCCCGGAGATTGGAACGAGCAGTACTTC. Translation gives CASSSPGDWNEQYF.

The sample holds a few counts of this clonotype. This chain connects TRBV20-1 to TRBJ1-5, with D perhaps TRBD1 (6 bases). The V gene's germline CDR1 is DFQATT and CDR2 SNEGSKA (reference sequence). The CDR3 is made up of 13 amino acids. V lost 6 bases, J lost 7 bases, and 16 bases lay in between. This CDR3 reads CSATTGGGQPQHF. The CDR3 DNA follows: TGCAGTGCGACGACGGGGGGCGGGCAGCCCCAGCATTTT.

The chain has TRBV5-5 and TRBJ2-3; D is unclear. This CDR3 has 17 amino acids. In germline, CDR1 is SGHKS, CDR2 YYEKEE (reference sequence). V was shortened by 0 bases and J by 0 bases, with 14 bases between the two germline ends. The CDR3 here is CASSLARNGPSTDTQYF. The CDR3 nucleotides are TGTGCCAGCAGCTTGGCGCGTAACGGACCTAGCACAGATACGCAGTATTTT. Supplemented by reference TRBV5-5 and TRBJ2-3, the full variable domain reads DAGVTQSPTHLIKTRGQQVTLRCSPISGHKSVSWYQQVLGQGPQFIFQYYEKEERGRGNFPDRFSARQFPNYSSELNVNALLLGDSALYLCASSLARNGPSTDTQYFGPGTRLTVL.

V usage is TRBV6-2 or TRBV6-3 and J usage is TRBJ1-5, with 7 bases that match TRBD1. Trimming took 10 bases from V and 6 from J; bases not matched to a gene: 18. The germline V gene has CDR1 MNHEY and CDR2 SVGEGT. This CDR3 is 16 amino acids long. CDR3 region: CAILHHRGRIPQPQHF. CDR3 sequence (DNA): TGTGCCATCCTTCATCACAGGGGAAGGATTCCTCAGCCCCAGCATTTT.